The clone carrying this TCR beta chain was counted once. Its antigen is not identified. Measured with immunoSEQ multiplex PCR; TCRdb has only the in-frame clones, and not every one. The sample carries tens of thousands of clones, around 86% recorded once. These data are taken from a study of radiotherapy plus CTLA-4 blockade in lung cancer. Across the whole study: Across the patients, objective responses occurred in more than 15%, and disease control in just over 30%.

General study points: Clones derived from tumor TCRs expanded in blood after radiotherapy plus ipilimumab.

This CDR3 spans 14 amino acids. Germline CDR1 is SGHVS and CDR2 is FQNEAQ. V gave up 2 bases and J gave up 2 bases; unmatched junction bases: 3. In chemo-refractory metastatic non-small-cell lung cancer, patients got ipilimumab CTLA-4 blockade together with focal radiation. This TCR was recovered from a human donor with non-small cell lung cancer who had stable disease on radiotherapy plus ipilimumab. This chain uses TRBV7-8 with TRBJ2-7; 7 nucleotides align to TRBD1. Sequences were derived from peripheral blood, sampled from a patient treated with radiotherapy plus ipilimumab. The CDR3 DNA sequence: TGTGCCAGCAGCTTATGGCAGGGGGCCTACGAGCAGTACTTC. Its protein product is CASSLWQGAYEQYF.